The present T cell receptor beta chain was sequenced within a study of T-cell memory formation after mild COVID-19. TCRdb ran MiXCR on the 5' RACE reads and lists one entry per CDR3 protein. Of about 84,000 distinct CDR3 sequences in the sample, roughly 14% were seen once. The CDR3 has 16 amino acids. Losses at the gene ends were 6 bases for V and 4 bases for J; bases not matched to a gene: 11. Per germline, CDR1 DFQATT and CDR2 SNEGSKA (reference sequence). The TCR originated in an adult woman who had mild COVID-19 (a few samples of this study predate the infection). Cell type and time point are not known. The rearrangement joins TRBV20-1 to TRBJ2-6; 8 nucleotides align to TRBD1. Sequencing was done on a sample of PBMCs or a T cell subset sorted from them (not recorded which). Here the CDR3 reads CSASTGGSTGANVLTF. Here the CDR3 DNA reads TGCAGTGCGTCCACAGGGGGATCAACCGGGGCCAACGTCCTGACTTTC.